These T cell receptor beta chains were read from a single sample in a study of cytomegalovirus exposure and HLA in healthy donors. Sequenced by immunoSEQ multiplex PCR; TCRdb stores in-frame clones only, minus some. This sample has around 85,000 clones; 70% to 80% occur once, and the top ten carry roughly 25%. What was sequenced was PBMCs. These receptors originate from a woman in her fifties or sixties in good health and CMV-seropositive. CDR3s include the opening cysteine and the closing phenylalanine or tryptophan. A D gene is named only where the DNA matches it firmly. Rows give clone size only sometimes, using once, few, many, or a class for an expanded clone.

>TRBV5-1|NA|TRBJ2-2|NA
CASSLDVWRVTGELFF
TGCGCCAGCAGCTTGGACGTATGGAGGGTTACCGGGGAGCTGTTTTTT
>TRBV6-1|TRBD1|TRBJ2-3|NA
CASRRGTAHTDTQYF
TGTGCCAGCAGGAGGGGGACAGCCCACACAGATACGCAGTATTTT
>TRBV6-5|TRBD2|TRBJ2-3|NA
CASSYGLAGGNTQYF
TGTGCCAGCAGTTACGGGCTAGCGGGGGGAAATACGCAGTATTTT
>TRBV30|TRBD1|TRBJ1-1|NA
CAWSIQGDTEAFF
TGTGCCTGGAGTATCCAGGGGGACACTGAAGCTTTCTTT
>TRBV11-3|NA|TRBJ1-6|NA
CASSLEVRGNSPLHF
TGTGCCAGCAGCTTAGAGGTGCGGGGTAATTCACCCCTCCACTTT
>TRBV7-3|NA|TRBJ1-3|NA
CASSSREGPSGNTIYF
TGTGCCAGCAGCTCTAGGGAGGGACCCTCTGGAAACACCATATATTTT
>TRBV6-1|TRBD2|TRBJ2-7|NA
CASRRTSGGSYEQYF
TGTGCCAGCCGACGGACTAGCGGGGGGTCCTACGAGCAGTACTTC
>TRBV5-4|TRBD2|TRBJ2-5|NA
CASRPTSGAQETQYF
TGTGCCAGCAGACCGACTAGCGGGGCTCAAGAGACCCAGTACTTC
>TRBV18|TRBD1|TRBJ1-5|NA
CASATGTGGSSNQPQHF
TGTGCCAGCGCAACCGGGACAGGGGGCTCCAGCAATCAGCCCCAGCATTTT
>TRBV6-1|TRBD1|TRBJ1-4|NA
CASSFGTGGQEKLFF
TGTGCCAGCAGTTTCGGGACAGGGGGGCAGGAAAAACTGTTTTTT
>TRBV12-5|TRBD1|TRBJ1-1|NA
CASGFTANRGEAFF
TGTGCTAGTGGTTTTACCGCTAACAGGGGAGAAGCTTTCTTT
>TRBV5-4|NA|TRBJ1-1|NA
CASSLQGRETEAFF
TGTGCCAGCAGCTTGCAGGGGAGGGAAACTGAAGCTTTCTTT
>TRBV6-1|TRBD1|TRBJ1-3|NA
CASRDNRGSGNTIYF
TGTGCCAGCAGGGACAACAGGGGGTCGGGAAACACCATATATTTT
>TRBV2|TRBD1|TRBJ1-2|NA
CASSRDSLLLGYTF
TGTGCCAGCAGCCGGGACAGCCTTCTTTTGGGGTACACCTTC
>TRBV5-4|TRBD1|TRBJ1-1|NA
CASSPQGVNTEAFF
TGTGCCAGCAGCCCTCAGGGGGTGAACACTGAAGCTTTCTTT
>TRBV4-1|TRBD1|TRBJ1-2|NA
CASSQDRGVRYTF
TGCGCCAGCAGCCAGGACAGGGGAGTGCGCTACACCTTC
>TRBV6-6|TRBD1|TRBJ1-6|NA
CASSYSRQGWSPLHF
TGTGCCAGCAGTTACTCCCGACAGGGGTGGTCACCCCTCCACTTT
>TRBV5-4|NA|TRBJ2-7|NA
CASSHTETEQYF
TGTGCCAGCAGCCATACAGAGACCGAGCAGTACTTC
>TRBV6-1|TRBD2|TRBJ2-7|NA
CASSESSGGAYEQYF
TGTGCCAGCAGTGAAAGTAGCGGGGGGGCCTACGAGCAGTACTTC
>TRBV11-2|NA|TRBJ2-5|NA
CASSFGGSVRPQYF
TGTGCCAGCAGCTTTGGAGGCAGCGTAAGACCCCAGTACTTC
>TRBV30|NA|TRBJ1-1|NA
CAWSVGQNTEAFF
TGTGCCTGGAGTGTGGGGCAGAACACTGAAGCTTTCTTT
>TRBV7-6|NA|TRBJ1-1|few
CASSRVISGEAFF
TGTGCCAGCAGCCGCGTCATATCGGGTGAAGCTTTCTTT
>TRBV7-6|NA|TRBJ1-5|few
CASSLQSGANQPQHF
TGTGCCAGCAGCTTACAAAGCGGGGCCAATCAGCCCCAGCATTTT
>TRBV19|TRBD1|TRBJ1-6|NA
CATGEQGVSSPLHF
TGTGCCACTGGGGAACAGGGGGTTAGTTCACCCCTCCACTTT
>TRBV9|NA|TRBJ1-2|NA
CASSAEFQGTVYGYTF
TGTGCCAGCAGCGCTGAATTCCAGGGGACGGTCTATGGCTACACCTTC
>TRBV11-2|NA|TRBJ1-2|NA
CASRPDRTFYGYTF
TGTGCCAGCAGGCCGGACAGAACCTTTTATGGCTACACCTTC
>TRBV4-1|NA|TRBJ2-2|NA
CASSRETGHTNTGELFF
TGCGCCAGCAGTCGGGAAACCGGGCATACGAACACCGGGGAGCTGTTTTTT
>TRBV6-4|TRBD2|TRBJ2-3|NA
CASSLAGGITDTQYF
TGTGCCAGCAGCTTAGCGGGGGGAATCACAGATACGCAGTATTTT
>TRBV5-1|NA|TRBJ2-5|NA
CASSFAGTGETQYF
TGCGCCAGCAGCTTCGCCGGGACTGGGGAGACCCAGTACTTC
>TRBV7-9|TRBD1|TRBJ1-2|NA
CASSTGEGYTF
TGTGCCAGCAGCACAGGGGAAGGCTACACCTTC
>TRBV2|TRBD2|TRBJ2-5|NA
CASRPGLAWQETQYF
TGTGCCAGCAGGCCAGGACTAGCGTGGCAAGAGACCCAGTACTTC
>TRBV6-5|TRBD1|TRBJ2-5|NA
CASSYGSGQGQETQYF
TGTGCCAGCAGTTACGGGTCGGGACAGGGCCAAGAGACCCAGTACTTC
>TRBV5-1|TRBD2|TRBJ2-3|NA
CASSEGLAGTDTQYF
TGCGCCAGCAGCGAGGGACTAGCGGGAACAGATACGCAGTATTTT
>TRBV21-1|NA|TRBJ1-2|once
CASVKKGLEGYTF
TGTGCCAGCGTTAAAAAGGGACTTGAGGGCTACACCTTC
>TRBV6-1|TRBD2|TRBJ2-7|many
CASSETGGSSYEQYF
TGTGCCAGCAGTGAAACCGGGGGGAGCTCCTACGAGCAGTACTTC
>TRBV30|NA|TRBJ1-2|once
CAWSVTGLANYGYTF
TGTGCCTGGAGTGTAACAGGGCTAGCTAACTATGGCTACACCTTC
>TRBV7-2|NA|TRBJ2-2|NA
CASSSPTGTGELFF
TGTGCCAGCAGCTCCCCCACGGGGACCGGGGAGCTGTTTTTT
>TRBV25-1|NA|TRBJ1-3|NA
CASRGAGNTIYF
TGTGCCAGCAGAGGGGCTGGAAACACCATATATTTT
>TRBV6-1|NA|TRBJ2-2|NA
CASSELIASGELFF
TGTGCCAGCAGTGAACTAATAGCCTCCGGGGAGCTGTTTTTT
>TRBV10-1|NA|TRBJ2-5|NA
CASSESGGETQYF
TGCGCCAGCAGTGAGTCAGGGGGAGAGACCCAGTACTTC
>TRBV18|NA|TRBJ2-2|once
CASSLLSRGTGELFF
TGTGCCAGCTCACTGCTTAGCAGGGGCACCGGGGAGCTGTTTTTT
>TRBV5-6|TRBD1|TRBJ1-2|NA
CASSLEMGQGREGYTF
TGTGCCAGCAGCTTGGAAATGGGACAGGGACGAGAAGGCTACACCTTC
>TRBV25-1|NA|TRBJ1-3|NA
CASSGIPGTLSGNTIYF
TGTGCCAGCAGTGGCATACCCGGGACACTCTCTGGAAACACCATATATTTT
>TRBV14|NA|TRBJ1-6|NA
CASSSTTKNYSPLHF
TGTGCCAGCAGCTCTACGACAAAGAACTATTCACCCCTCCACTTT
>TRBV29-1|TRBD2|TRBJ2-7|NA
CSVGRTSGAGEQYF
TGCAGCGTTGGCAGGACTAGCGGGGCAGGCGAGCAGTACTTC
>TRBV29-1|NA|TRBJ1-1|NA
CSVEDWQGMYTEAFF
TGCAGCGTTGAAGATTGGCAGGGTATGTACACTGAAGCTTTCTTT
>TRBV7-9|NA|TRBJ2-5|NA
CASSPAGDTQETQYF
TGTGCCAGCAGCCCAGCCGGGGACACCCAAGAGACCCAGTACTTC
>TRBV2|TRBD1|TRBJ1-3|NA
CASSADRVSGNTIYF
TGTGCCAGCAGTGCTGACAGGGTCTCTGGAAACACCATATATTTT
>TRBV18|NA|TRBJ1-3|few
CASSLDSSGNTIYF
TGTGCCAGCTCACTGGACAGTTCTGGAAACACCATATATTTT
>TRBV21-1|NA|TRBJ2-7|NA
CASSKPWADRESYF
TGTGCCAGCAGCAAGCCATGGGCGGACAGGGAAAGCTACTTC
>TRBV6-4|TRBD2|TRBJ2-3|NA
CASSDSRGGTDTQYF
TGTGCCAGCAGTGACTCACGGGGGGGTACAGATACGCAGTATTTT
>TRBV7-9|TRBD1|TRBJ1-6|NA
CASSLDGTGANSPLHF
TGTGCCAGCAGCTTAGATGGGACAGGGGCAAATTCACCCCTCCACTTT
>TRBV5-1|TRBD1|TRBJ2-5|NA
CASSLEHRGETQYF
TGCGCCAGCAGCTTGGAACACAGGGGGGAGACCCAGTACTTC
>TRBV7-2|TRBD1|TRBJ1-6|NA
CASSSDRAVMRSNSPLHF
TGTGCCAGCAGCTCCGACAGGGCAGTAATGAGGTCGAATTCACCCCTCCACTTT
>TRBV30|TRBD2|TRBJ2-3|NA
CAWKTSGGAIIDTQYF
TGTGCCTGGAAAACTAGCGGGGGGGCAATCATAGATACGCAGTATTTT
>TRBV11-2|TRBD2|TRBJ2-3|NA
CASSSLAGLTDTQYF
TGTGCCAGCAGCTCGCTAGCGGGGCTGACGGATACGCAGTATTTT
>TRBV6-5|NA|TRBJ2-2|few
CASSYGSGVGELFF
TGTGCCAGCAGTTACGGGTCAGGGGTCGGGGAGCTGTTTTTT